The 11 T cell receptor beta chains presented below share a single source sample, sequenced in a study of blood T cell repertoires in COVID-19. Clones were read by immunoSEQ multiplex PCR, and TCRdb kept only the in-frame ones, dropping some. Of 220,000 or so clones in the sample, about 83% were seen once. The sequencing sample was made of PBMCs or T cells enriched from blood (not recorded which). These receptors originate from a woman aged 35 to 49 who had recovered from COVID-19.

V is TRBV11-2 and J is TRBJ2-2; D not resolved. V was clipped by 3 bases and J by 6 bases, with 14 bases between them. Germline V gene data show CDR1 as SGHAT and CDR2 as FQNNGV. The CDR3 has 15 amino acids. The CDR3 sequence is CASSFTGSDAGELFF. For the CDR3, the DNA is TGTGCCAGCAGCTTCACCGGGTCAGACGCCGGGGAGCTGTTTTTT.

CDR3 in amino acids: CSVEQGIGKLFF. The DNA for the CDR3 is TGCAGCGTTGAACAGGGGATTGGTAAACTGTTTTTT. The gene calls are TRBV29-1 and TRBJ1-4; D perhaps matches TRBD1 (6 bases). Germline lookup yields CDR1 SQVTM and CDR2 ANQGSEA. The CDR3 runs 12 residues. Trimming left V 2 bases short and J 11 bases short, with 12 bases between.

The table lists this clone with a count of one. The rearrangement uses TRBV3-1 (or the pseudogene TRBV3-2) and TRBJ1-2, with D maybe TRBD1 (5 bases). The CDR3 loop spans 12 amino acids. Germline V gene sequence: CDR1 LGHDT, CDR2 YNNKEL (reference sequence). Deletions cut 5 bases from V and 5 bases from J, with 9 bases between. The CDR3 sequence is CASSTTAYGYTF. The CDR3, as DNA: TGTGCCAGCAGCACGACAGCTTATGGCTACACCTTC.

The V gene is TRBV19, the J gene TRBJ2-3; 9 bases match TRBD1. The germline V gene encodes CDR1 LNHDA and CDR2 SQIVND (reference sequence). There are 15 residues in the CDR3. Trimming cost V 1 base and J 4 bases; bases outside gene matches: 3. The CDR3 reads CASSIGDRVPDTQYF. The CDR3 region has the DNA TGTGCCAGTAGTATAGGGGACAGGGTCCCAGATACGCAGTATTTT.

CDR3 in amino acids: CASSLRSGGPYEQYF. The CDR3 DNA sequence: TGTGCCAGCAGCCTCAGGTCGGGGGGTCCCTACGAGCAGTACTTC. V usage is TRBV11-3 and J usage is TRBJ2-7; 7 bases are shared with TRBD2. This CDR3 has 15 amino acids. V was pared by 5 bases and J by 2 bases, with 9 bases of the junction left unmatched. The V gene's germline CDR1 is SGHNT and CDR2 YENEEA.

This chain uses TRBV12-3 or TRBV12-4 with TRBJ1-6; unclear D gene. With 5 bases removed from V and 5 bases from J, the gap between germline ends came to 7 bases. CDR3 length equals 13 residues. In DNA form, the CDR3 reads TGTGCCAGCAGTCCCGCGAATAATTCACCCCTCCACTTT. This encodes CASSPANNSPLHF.

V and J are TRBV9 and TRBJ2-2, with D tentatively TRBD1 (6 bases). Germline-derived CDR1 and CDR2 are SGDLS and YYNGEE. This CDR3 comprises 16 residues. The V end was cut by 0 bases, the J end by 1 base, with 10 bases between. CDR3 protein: CASSVAGAGNTGELFF. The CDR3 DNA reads TGTGCCAGCAGCGTAGCAGGGGCGGGGAACACCGGGGAGCTGTTTTTT.

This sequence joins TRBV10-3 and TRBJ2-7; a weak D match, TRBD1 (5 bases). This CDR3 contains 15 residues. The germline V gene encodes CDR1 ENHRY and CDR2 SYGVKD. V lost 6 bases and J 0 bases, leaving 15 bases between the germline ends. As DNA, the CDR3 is TGTGCCATCAGCCCTCAGCAGGGCGGCTCCTACGAGCAGTACGTC. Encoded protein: CAISPQQGGSYEQYV.

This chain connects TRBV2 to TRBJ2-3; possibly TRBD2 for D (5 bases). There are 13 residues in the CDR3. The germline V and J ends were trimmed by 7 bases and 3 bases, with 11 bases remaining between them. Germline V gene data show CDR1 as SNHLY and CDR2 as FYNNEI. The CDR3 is CASNGRETDTQYF. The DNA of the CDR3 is TGTGCCAGCAACGGTCGGGAAACAGATACGCAGTATTTT. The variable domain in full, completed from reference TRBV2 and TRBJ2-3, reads EPEVTQTPSHQVTQMGQEVILRCVPISNHLYFYWYRQILGQKVEFLVSFYNNEISEKSEIFDDQFSVERPDGSNFTLKIRSTKLEDSAMYFCASNGRETDTQYFGPGTRLTVL.

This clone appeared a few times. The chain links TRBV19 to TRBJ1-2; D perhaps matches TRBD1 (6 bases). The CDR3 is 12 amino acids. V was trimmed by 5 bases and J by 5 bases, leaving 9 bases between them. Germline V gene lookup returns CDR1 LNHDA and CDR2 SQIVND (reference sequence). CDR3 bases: TGTGCCAGTAGTGCCAGGGGATATGGCTACACCTTC. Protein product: CASSARGYGYTF.

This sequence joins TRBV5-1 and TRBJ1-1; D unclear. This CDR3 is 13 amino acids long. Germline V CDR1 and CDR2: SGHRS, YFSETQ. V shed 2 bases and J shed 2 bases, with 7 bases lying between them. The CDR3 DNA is TGCGCCAGCAGCTTACACGATAACACTGAAGCTTTCTTT. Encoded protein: CASSLHDNTEAFF.